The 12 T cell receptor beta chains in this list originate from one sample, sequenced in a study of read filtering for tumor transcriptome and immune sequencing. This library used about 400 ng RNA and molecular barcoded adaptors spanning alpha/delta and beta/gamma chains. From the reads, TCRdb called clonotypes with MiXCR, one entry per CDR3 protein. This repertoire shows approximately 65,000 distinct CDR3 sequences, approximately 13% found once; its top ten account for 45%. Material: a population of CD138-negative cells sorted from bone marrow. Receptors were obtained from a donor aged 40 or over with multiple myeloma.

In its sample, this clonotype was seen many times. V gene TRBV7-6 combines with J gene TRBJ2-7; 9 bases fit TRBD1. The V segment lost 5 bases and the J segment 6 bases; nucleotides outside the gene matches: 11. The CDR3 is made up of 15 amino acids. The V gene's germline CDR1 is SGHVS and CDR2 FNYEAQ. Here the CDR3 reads CASSPAGTGSSEQYF. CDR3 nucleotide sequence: TGTGCCAGCAGCCCCGCCGGGACAGGGAGTTCCGAGCAGTACTTC. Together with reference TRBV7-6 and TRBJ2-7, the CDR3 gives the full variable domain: GAGVSQSPRYKVTKRGQDVALRCDPISGHVSLYWYRQALGQGPEFLTYFNYEAQQDKSGLPNDRFSAERPEGSISTLTIQRTEQRDSAMYRCASSPAGTGSSEQYFGPGTRLTVT.

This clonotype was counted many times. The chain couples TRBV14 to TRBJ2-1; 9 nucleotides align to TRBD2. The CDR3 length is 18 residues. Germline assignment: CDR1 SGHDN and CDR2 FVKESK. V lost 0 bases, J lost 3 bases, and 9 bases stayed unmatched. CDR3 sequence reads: CASSQDLPREGLYNEQFF. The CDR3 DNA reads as TGTGCCAGCAGCCAAGACCTCCCGCGGGAGGGCCTCTACAATGAGCAGTTCTTC.

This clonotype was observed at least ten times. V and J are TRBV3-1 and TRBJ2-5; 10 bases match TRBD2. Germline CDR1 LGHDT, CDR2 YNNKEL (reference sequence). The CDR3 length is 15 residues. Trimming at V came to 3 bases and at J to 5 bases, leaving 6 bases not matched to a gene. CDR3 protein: CASSQWTSGRETQYF. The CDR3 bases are TGTGCCAGCAGCCAGTGGACTAGCGGCCGGGAGACCCAGTACTTC.

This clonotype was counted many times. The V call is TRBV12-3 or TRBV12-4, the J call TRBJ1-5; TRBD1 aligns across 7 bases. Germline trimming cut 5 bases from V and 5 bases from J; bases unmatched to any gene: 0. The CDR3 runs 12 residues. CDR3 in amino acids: CASSDRDQPQHF. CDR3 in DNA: TGTGCCAGCAGTGACAGGGATCAGCCCCAGCATTTT.

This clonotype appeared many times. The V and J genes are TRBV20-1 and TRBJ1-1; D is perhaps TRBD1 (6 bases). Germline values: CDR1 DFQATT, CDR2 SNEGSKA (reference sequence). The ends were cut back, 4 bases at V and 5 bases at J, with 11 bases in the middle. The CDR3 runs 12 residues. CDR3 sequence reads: CSANQGGTEAFF. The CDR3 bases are TGCAGTGCTAATCAAGGGGGGACTGAAGCTTTCTTT.

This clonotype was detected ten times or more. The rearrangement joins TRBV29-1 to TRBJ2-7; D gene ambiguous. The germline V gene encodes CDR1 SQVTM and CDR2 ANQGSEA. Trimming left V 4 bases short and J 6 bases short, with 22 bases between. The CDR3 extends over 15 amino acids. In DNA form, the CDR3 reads TGCAGCGTTGCGAGGCTAGTTGGGGATTACGCCGAGCAGTACTTC. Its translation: CSVARLVGDYAEQYF.

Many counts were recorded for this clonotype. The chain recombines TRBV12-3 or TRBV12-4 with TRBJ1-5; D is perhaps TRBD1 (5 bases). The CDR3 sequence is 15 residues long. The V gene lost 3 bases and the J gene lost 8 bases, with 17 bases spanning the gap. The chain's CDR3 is CASSFGANTWEPQHF. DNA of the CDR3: TGTGCCAGCAGTTTCGGGGCCAATACCTGGGAGCCCCAGCATTTT.

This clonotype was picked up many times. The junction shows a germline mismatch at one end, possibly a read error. CDR3 in amino acids: CASGLDSQKVYNEQFF. Written as DNA, the CDR3 is TGTGCCAGCGGCTTGGACAGCCAAAAGGTCTACAATGAGCAGTTCTTC. The chain has TRBV11-3 and TRBJ2-1; the D gene is possibly TRBD1 (6 bases). This CDR3 is built from 16 residues. Germline V gene lookup returns CDR1 SGHNT and CDR2 YENEEA.

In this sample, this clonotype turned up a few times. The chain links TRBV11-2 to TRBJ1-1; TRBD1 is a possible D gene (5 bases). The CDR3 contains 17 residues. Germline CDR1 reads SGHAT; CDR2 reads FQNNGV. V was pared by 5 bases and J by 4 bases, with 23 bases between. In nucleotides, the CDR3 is TGTGCCAGCAGCCCCCACGGGAACGCCGTCGGGGGCACTGAAGCTTTCTTT. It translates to CASSPHGNAVGGTEAFF.

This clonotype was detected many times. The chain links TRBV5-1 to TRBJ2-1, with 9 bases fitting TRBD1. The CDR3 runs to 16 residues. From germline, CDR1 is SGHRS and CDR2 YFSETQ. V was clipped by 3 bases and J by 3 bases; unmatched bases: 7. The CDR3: CASSSATGGRYNEQFF. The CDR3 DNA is TGCGCCAGCAGCTCCGCCACAGGGGGCCGCTACAATGAGCAGTTCTTC. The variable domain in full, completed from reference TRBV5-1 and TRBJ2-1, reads KAGVTQTPRYLIKTRGQQVTLSCSPISGHRSVSWYQQTPGQGLQFLFEYFSETQRNKGNFPGRFSGRQFSNSRSEMNVSTLELGDSALYLCASSSATGGRYNEQFFGPGTRLTVL.

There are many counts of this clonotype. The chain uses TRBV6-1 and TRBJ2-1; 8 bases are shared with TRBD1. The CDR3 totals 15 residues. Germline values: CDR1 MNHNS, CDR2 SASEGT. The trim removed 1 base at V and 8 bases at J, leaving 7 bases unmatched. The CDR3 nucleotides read TGTGCCAGCAGTGAAGTCGGGACAGGTGCCCATGAGCAGTTCTTC. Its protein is CASSEVGTGAHEQFF.

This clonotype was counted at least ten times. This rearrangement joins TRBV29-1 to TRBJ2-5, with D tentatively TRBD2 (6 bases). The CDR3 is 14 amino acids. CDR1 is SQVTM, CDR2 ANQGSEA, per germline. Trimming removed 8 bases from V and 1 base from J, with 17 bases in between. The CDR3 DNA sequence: TGCAGCCACTACCGGGACTCAAGCCAAGAGACCCAGTACTTC. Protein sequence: CSHYRDSSQETQYF. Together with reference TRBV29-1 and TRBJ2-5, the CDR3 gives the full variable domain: SAVISQKPSRDICQRGTSLTIQCQVDSQVTMMFWYRQQPGQSLTLIATANQGSEATYESGFVIDKFPISRPNLTFSTLTVSNMSPEDSSIYLCSHYRDSSQETQYFGPGTRLLVL.